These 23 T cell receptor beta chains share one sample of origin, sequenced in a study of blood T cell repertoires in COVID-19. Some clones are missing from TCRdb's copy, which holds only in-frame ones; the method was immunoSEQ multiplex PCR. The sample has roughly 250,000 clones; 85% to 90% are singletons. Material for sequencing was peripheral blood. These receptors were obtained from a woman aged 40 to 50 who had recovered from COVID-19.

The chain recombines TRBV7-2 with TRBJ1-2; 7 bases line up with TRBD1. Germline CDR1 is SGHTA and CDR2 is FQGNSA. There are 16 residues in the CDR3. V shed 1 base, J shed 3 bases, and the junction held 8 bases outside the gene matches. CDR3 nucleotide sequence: TGTGCCAGCAGCTTAGTCCCCACAGGGGCGCACTATGGCTACACCTTC. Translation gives CASSLVPTGAHYGYTF.

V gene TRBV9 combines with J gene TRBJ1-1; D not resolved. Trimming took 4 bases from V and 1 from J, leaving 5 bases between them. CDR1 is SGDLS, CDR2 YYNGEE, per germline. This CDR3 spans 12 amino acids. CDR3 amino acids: CASSPGNTEAFF. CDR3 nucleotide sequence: TGTGCCAGCAGCCCGGGGAACACTGAAGCTTTCTTT.

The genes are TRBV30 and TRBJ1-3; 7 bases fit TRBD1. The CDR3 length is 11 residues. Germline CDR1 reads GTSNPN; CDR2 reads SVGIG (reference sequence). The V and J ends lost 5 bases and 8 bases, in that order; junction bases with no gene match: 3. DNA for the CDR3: TGTGCCTGGGCCACAGGGGACACCATATATTTT. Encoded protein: CAWATGDTIYF.

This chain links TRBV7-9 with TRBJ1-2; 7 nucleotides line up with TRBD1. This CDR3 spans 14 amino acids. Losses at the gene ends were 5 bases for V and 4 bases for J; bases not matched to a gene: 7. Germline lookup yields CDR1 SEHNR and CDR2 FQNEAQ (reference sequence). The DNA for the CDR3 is TGTGCCAGCAGCCCTGGGGACAGTCTCTATGGCTACACCTTC. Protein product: CASSPGDSLYGYTF.

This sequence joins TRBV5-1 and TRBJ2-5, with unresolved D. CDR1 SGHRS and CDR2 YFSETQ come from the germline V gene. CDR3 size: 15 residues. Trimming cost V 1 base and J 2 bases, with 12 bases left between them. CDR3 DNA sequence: TGCGCCAGCAGCTTGAGCACCGGAGATCAAGAGACCCAGTACTTC. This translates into CASSLSTGDQETQYF.

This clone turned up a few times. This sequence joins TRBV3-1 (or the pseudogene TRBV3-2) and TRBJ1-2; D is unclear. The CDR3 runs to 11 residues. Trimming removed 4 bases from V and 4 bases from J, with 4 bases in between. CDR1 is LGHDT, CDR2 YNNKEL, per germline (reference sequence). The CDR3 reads CASSPGYGYTF. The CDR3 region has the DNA TGTGCCAGCAGCCCGGGCTATGGCTACACCTTC.

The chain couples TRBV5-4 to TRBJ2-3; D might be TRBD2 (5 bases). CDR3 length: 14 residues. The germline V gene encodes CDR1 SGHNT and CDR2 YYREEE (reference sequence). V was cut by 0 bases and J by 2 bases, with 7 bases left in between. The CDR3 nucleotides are TGTGCCAGCAGCTTGGGGACTGCCACAGATACGCAGTATTTT. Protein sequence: CASSLGTATDTQYF. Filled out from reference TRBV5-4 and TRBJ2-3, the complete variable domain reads ETGVTQSPTHLIKTRGQQVTLRCSSQSGHNTVSWYQQALGQGPQFIFQYYREEENGRGNFPPRFSGLQFPNYSSELNVNALELDDSALYLCASSLGTATDTQYFGPGTRLTVL.

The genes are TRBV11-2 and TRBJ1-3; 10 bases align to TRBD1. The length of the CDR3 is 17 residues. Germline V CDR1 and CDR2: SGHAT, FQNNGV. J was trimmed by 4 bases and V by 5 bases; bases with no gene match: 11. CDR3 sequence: CASSPNKTGGFGNTIYF. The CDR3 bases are TGTGCCAGCAGCCCCAATAAGACAGGGGGCTTCGGAAACACCATATATTTT.

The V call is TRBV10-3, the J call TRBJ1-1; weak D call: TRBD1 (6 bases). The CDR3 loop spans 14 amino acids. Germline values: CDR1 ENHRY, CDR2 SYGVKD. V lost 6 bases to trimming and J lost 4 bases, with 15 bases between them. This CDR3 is CAIRQAGAATEAFF. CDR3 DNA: TGTGCCATCAGGCAAGCAGGGGCGGCCACTGAAGCTTTCTTT.

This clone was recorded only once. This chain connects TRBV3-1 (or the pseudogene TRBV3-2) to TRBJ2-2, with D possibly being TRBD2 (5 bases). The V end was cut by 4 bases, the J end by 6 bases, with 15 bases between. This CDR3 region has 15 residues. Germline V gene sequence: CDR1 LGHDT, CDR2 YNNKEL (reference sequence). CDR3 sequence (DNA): TGTGCCAGCAGCCCCCACTACCGGGGTCCCGGGGAGCTGTTTTTT. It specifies CASSPHYRGPGELFF.

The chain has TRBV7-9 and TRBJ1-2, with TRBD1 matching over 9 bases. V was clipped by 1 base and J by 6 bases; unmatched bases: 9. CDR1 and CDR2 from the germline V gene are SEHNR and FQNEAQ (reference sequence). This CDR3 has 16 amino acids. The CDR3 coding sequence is TGTGCCAGCAGCTTAGTGGGGCGGACAGGGGACCATGGCTACACCTTC. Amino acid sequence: CASSLVGRTGDHGYTF. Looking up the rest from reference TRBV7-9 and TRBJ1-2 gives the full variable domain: DTGVSQNPRHKITKRGQNVTFRCDPISEHNRLYWYRQTLGQGPEFLTYFQNEAQLEKSRLLSDRFSAERPKGSFSTLEIQRTEQGDSAMYLCASSLVGRTGDHGYTFGSGTRLTVV.

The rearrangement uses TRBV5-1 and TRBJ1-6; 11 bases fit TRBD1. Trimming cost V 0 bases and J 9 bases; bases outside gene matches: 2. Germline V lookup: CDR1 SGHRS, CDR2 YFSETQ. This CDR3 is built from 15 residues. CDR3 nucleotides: TGCGCCAGCAGCTTGGGGACAGGGGGCGTTTCACCCCTCCACTTT. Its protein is CASSLGTGGVSPLHF.

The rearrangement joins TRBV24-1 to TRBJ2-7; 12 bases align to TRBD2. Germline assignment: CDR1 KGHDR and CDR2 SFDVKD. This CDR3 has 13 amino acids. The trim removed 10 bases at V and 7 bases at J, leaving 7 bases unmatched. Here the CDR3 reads CATSLAGGLEQYF. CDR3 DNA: TGTGCCACGTCACTAGCGGGAGGTCTAGAGCAGTACTTC.

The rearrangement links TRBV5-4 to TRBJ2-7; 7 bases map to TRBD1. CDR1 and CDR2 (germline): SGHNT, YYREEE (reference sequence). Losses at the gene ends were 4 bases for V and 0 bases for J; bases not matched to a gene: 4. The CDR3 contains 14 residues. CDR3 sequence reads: CASSPGQVSYEQYF. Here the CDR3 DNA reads TGTGCCAGCAGCCCCGGACAGGTCTCCTACGAGCAGTACTTC. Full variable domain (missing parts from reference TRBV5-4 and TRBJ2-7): ETGVTQSPTHLIKTRGQQVTLRCSSQSGHNTVSWYQQALGQGPQFIFQYYREEENGRGNFPPRFSGLQFPNYSSELNVNALELDDSALYLCASSPGQVSYEQYFGPGTRLTVT.

The CDR3 region is CASSAYRTDTQYF. For the CDR3, the DNA is TGTGCCAGCAGCGCCTACCGCACAGATACGCAGTATTTT. The rearrangement joins TRBV9 to TRBJ2-3; D not resolved. The germline V gene has CDR1 SGDLS and CDR2 YYNGEE. The CDR3 totals 13 residues. Trimming left V 3 bases short and J 1 base short, with 6 bases between.

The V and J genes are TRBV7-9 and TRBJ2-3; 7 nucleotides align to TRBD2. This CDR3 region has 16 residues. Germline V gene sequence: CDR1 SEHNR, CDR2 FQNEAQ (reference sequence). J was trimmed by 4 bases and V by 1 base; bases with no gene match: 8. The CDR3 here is CASSLGQTRGADTQYF. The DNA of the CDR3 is TGTGCCAGCAGCTTAGGCCAGACCCGGGGGGCAGATACGCAGTATTTT.

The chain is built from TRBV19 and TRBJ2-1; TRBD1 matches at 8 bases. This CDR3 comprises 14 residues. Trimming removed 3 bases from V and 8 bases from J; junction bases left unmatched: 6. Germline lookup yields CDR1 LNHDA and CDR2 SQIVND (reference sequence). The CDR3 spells CASSILPGGYEQFF. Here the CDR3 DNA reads TGTGCCAGTAGTATTTTGCCAGGGGGCTATGAGCAGTTCTTC. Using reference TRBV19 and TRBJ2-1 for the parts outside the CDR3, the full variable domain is DGGITQSPKYLFRKEGQNVTLSCEQNLNHDAMYWYRQDPGQGLRLIYYSQIVNDFQKGDIAEGYSVSREKKESFPLTVTSAQKNPTAFYLCASSILPGGYEQFFGPGTRLTVL.

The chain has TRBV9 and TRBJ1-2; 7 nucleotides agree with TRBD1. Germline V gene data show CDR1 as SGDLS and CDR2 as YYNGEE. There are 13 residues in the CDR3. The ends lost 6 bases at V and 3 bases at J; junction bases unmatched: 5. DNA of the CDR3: TGTGCCAGCACTAACACAGGGGACTATGGCTACACCTTC. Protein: CASTNTGDYGYTF.

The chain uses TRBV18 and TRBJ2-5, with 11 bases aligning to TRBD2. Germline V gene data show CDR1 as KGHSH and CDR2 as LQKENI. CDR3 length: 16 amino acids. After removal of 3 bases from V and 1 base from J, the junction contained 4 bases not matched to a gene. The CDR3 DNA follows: TGTGCCAGCTCACCTCTAGCGGGAGGACCCCAAGAGACCCAGTACTTC. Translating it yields CASSPLAGGPQETQYF.

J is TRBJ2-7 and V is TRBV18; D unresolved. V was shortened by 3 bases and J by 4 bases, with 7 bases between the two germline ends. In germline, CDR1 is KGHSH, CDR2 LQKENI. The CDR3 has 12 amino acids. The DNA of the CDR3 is TGTGCCAGCTCACCCCACGGTTACGAGCAGTACTTC. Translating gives CASSPHGYEQYF.

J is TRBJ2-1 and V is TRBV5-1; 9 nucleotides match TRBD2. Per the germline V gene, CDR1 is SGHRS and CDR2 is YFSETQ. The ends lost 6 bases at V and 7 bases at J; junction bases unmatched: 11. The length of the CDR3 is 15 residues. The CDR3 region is CASMLAGSRGNEQFF. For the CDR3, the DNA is TGCGCCAGCATGCTAGCGGGAAGCCGCGGGAATGAGCAGTTCTTC.

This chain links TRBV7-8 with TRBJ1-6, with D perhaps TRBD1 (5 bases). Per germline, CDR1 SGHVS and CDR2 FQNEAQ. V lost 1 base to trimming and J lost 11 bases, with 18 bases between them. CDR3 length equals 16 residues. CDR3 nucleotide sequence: TGTGCCAGCAGCTTAGTTGCCGTGGGGCTAGTACCACCCCTCCACTTT. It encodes CASSLVAVGLVPPLHF.

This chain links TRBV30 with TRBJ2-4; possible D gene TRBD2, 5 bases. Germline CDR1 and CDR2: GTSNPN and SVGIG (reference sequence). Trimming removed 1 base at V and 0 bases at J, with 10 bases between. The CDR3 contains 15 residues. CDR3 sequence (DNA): TGTGCCTGGAGTGGGGAGAGGGCAGCCAAAAACATTCAGTACTTC. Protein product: CAWSGERAAKNIQYF. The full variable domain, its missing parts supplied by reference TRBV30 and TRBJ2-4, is SQTIHQWPATLVQPVGSPLSLECTVEGTSNPNLYWYRQAAGRGLQLLFYSVGIGQISSEVPQNLSASRPQDRQFILSSKKLLLSDSGFYLCAWSGERAAKNIQYFGAGTRLSVL.